The clone carrying this TCR beta chain was detected only a few times. Its target is not known. The data were obtained in a study of STAT3 mutations in large granular lymphocyte leukemia. The CDR3 contains 13 residues. Looked up from germline, CDR1 is LNHDA and CDR2 is SQIVND (reference sequence). Trimming took 4 bases from V and 1 from J, leaving 8 bases between them. Clones were sequenced by immunoSEQ multiplex PCR, and TCRdb holds only the in-frame ones, with some missing. The sample has approximately 9,800 clones, 70% to 90% seen once; the top ten hold around a quarter. Study conclusions and caveats: Every T-LGLL patient had at least one immunodominant TCRbeta clonotype.

The chain is built from TRBV19 and TRBJ2-7; D unresolved. The receptor was isolated from a man aged 60 to 75 with T-cell large granular lymphocyte leukemia. Some clones in this sample may be carry-over from other donors' samples. Sequencing was performed on peripheral blood mononuclear cells. In nucleotides, the CDR3 is TGTGCCAGTAGTACAATGGGATCCTACGAGCAGTACTTC. Translation gives CASSTMGSYEQYF.